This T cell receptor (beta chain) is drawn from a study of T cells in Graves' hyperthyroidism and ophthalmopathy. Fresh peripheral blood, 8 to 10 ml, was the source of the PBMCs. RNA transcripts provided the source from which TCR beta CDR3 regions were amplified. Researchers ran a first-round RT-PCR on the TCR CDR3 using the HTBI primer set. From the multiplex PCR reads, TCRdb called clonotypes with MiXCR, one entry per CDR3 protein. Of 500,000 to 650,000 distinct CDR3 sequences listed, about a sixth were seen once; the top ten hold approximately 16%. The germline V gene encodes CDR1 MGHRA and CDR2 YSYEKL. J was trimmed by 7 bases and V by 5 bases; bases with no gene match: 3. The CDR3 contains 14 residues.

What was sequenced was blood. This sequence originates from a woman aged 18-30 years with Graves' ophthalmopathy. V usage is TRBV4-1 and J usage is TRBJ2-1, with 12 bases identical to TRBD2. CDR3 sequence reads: CASSALAGGNEQFF. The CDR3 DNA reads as TGCGCCAGCAGCGCTCTAGCGGGAGGGAATGAGCAGTTCTTC.